Detailed here is one TCR beta chain. The data derive from a study of shared T cell receptors in the human thymus. Generated by immunoSEQ multiplex PCR, the TCRdb table keeps only in-frame clones and is missing some. The repertoire holds some 700,000 clones, with 70% to 90% as singletons. These records were also assigned to another study, of human thymus T cells. From that study: Surgeons resected thymus tissue during corrective heart surgery.

The TCR sequence derives from a boy under two years old with a congenital heart defect. Material for sequencing was thymocytes.

The CDR3 loop is CASCGPGQGVGELFF. The CDR3, as DNA: TGTGCCAGCTGCGGTCCGGGACAGGGGGTTGGGGAGCTGTTTTTT. The chain carries TRBV11-2 and TRBJ2-2; 11 nucleotides match TRBD1. Germline V lookup: CDR1 SGHAT, CDR2 FQNNGV. The CDR3 sequence is 15 residues long. Trimming at V came to 8 bases and at J to 8 bases, leaving 10 bases not matched to a gene.